This T cell receptor beta chain was documented in a study of T cell responses to AZD1222 COVID-19 vaccine. Notes on the study in general: Baseline serostatus was positive in only a handful of AZD1222 recipients. Reports say nearly half of spike-specific TCRs go after unmutated variant regions. Dominant CD4 TCR responses targeted spike regions 160-218 and 743-854.

Comment on this clone: The antigen remains unidentified.

Measured with immunoSEQ multiplex PCR; TCRdb has only the in-frame clones, and not every one. The sample holds more than 100,000 clones, roughly 88% seen once. The sample in question was peripheral blood, obtained on day 0 of AZD1222 vaccination. This receptor was taken from an adult in good health.

Here the CDR3 reads CASRTDDRGAGYTF. In nucleotides, the CDR3 is TGTGCCAGCAGGACCGACGACAGGGGGGCTGGCTACACCTTC. The J gene is TRBJ1-2, the V gene TRBV2; 9 bases map to TRBD1. V shed 6 bases and J 7 bases; nucleotides not matched to a gene: 9. Germline values: CDR1 SNHLY, CDR2 FYNNEI. This CDR3 has 14 amino acids. Looking up the rest from reference TRBV2 and TRBJ1-2 gives the full variable domain: EPEVTQTPSHQVTQMGQEVILRCVPISNHLYFYWYRQILGQKVEFLVSFYNNEISEKSEIFDDQFSVERPDGSNFTLKIRSTKLEDSAMYFCASRTDDRGAGYTFGSGTRLTVV.